A single TCR beta chain is shown here with its context. Losses at the gene ends were 8 bases for V and 4 bases for J; bases not matched to a gene: 12. The germline gives CDR1 LNHDA, CDR2 SQIVND (reference sequence). This CDR3 comprises 16 residues. This sample was taken from a study of blood T cell repertoires in COVID-19. As handled by the study authors: How many nucleated cells were present was estimated from reference gene primer amplification. The repertoire was sequenced with immunoSEQ multiplex PCR; TCRdb's copy has only in-frame clones and lacks some. V and J calls and clone size are those listed in that table; D and trimming were worked out from the DNA. The sample includes 70,000 or so clones, about 81% of them seen just once.

The receptor's source is a human donor in a cohort sampled during active COVID-19. The J gene is TRBJ2-3, the V gene TRBV19; 10 bases match TRBD2. The sample consisted of peripheral blood. DNA of the CDR3: TGTGCCAGTTGTCCAAAAGCGGGGGGGCAGGCAGATACGCAGTATTTT. Protein sequence: CASCPKAGGQADTQYF.